This T cell receptor beta chain was retrieved from a study of blood T cells in healthy people across ages. Study-wide results and caveats: Estimates of diversity drawn from one million T cells were considered underestimates.

A sample-barcoded 5' primer and a J-beta primer mix were used in a second PCR of roughly 6 to 12 cycles. TCRdb recomputed calls from the 5' RACE reads with MiXCR, one row per CDR3 protein. The data show over 1,500,000 distinct CDR3 sequences, just under 50% seen once. Concerning this clonotype itself: Antigen unknown.

Trimming took off 0 bases at V and 3 bases at J, with 15 bases between the two ends. Germline V gene sequence: CDR1 MGHRA, CDR2 YSYEKL. The CDR3 extends over 17 amino acids. The chain recombines TRBV4-1 with TRBJ1-5; TRBD1 might be the D (5 bases). Sequencing was done on a sample of blood. The TCR originated in a woman aged 35 to 49 in good health. DNA for the CDR3: TGCGCCAGCAGCCAAGATCTCAGGGAAAATAACAATCAGCCCCAGCATTTT. Its translation: CASSQDLRENNNQPQHF.